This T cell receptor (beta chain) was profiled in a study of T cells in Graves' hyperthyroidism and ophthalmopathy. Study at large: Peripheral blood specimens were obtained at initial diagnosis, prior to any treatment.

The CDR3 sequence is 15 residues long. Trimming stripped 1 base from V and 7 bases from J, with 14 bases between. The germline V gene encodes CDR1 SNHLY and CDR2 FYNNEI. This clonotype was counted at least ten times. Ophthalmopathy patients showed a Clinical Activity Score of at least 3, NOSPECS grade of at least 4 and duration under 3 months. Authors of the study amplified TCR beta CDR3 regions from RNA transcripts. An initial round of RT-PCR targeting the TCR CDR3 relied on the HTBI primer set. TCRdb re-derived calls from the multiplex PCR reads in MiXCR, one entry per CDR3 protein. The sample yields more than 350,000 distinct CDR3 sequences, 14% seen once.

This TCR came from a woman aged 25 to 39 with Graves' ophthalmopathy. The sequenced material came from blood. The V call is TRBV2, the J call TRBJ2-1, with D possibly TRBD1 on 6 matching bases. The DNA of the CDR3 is TGTGCCAGCAGTGAAGTGGGGGCGCGCACGAATGAGCAGTTCTTC. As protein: CASSEVGARTNEQFF. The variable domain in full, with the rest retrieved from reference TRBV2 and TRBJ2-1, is EPEVTQTPSHQVTQMGQEVILRCVPISNHLYFYWYRQILGQKVEFLVSFYNNEISEKSEIFDDQFSVERPDGSNFTLKIRSTKLEDSAMYFCASSEVGARTNEQFFGPGTRLTVL.